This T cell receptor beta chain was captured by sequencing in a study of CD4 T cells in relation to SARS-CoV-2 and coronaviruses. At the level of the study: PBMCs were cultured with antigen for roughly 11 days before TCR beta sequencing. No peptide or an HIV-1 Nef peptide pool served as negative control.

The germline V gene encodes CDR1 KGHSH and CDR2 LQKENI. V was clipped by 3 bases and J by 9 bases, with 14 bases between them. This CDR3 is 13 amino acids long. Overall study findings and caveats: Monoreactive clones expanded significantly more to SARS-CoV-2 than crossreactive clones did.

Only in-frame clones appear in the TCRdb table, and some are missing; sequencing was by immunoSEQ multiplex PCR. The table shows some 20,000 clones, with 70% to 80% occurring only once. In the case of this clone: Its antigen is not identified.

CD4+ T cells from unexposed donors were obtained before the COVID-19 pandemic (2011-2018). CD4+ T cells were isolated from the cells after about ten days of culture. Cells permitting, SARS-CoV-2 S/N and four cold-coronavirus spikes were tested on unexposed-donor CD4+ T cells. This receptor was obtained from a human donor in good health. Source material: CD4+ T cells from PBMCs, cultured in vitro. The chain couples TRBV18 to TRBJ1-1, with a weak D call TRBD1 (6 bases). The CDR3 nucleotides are TGTGCCAGCTCACCCGACGGGGGGCTTAAAGCTTTCTTT. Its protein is CASSPDGGLKAFF.